The table lists the clone carrying this T cell receptor beta chain with a few counts. The antigen is not known. This record belongs to a study of T-cell memory formation after mild COVID-19. TCRdb used MiXCR to reprocess the 5' RACE reads, holding one entry per CDR3 protein. The repertoire has about 400,000 distinct CDR3 sequences, about 15% of them found once; the top ten carry about 22%. The ends lost 1 base at V and 0 bases at J; junction bases unmatched: 14. CDR1 and CDR2 (germline): SGHRS, YFSETQ. The CDR3 is 21 residues long. Whole-study findings and limits: Clones that shrank (day 15 to 85) were balanced CD4/CD8, whereas later expanders leaned CD4+.

The sequencing sample was made of PBMCs or a T cell subset sorted from them (not recorded which). This chain links TRBV5-1 with TRBJ2-6, with 9 bases lining up with TRBD1. The sequence was collected from a man in his late teens or twenties who had mild COVID-19 (a few samples of this study predate the infection). Cell type and time point are not known. CDR3 sequence reads: CASSLTGGAFSRDSGANVLTF. DNA for the CDR3: TGCGCCAGCAGCTTGACAGGGGGCGCGTTTTCTCGTGACTCTGGGGCCAACGTCCTGACTTTC.